A selection of T cell receptor beta chains follows, all from one sample in a study of blood T cell repertoires in COVID-19. Clones were sequenced by immunoSEQ multiplex PCR, and TCRdb holds only the in-frame ones, with some missing. The table has fewer than 150,000 clones, approximately 85% seen once; the top ten hold roughly 4.5%. Specimen: peripheral blood. These TCRs come from a human donor in a cohort sampled during active COVID-19. The CDR3 runs from the conserved cysteine through the conserved F or W. A D gene is named only where the DNA matches it firmly. A clone size is listed for some rows: how often the clone was seen (once, few, many), or a class if it is expanded.

abundance,v_gene,j_gene,d_gene,CDR3nt,CDR3aa
-,TRBV11-2,TRBJ2-3,TRBD2,TGTGCCAGCAGGCTTGTTCAAGGACTAGCGGGAGATACGCAGTATTTT,CASRLVQGLAGDTQYF
-,TRBV19,TRBJ1-5,-,TGTGCCAGTAGTATGGGGGGTGGGAACAATCAGCCCCAGCATTTT,CASSMGGGNNQPQHF
-,TRBV7-2,TRBJ2-2,TRBD1,TGTGCCAGCAGCTTAGAACGGTTTTGGCAGGGGGCCACCGGGGAGCTGTTTTTT,CASSLERFWQGATGELFF
-,TRBV7-8,TRBJ2-5,-,TGTGCCAGCAGCTTATCAGGGCGAGGAGAGACCCAGTACTTC,CASSLSGRGETQYF
-,TRBV6-2/TRBV6-3,TRBJ1-1,TRBD1,TGTGCCAGCAGTCGACAGGGCATGATTGAAGCTTTCTTT,CASSRQGMIEAFF
once,TRBV5-5,TRBJ1-5,-,TGTGCCAGCAGCTCTAACACGGGGCAGCCCCAGCATTTT,CASSSNTGQPQHF
-,TRBV7-2,TRBJ2-2,-,TGTGCCAGCAGCTCCGAGCGGATTAGGACCGGGGAGCTGTTTTTT,CASSSERIRTGELFF
-,TRBV5-8,TRBJ1-2,TRBD1,TGTGCCAGCAGCGCCTCCGCTTTCCTCCGGGACAGGATAAGCGGCTACACCTTC,CASSASAFLRDRISGYTF
-,TRBV27,TRBJ2-4,TRBD2,TGTGCCAGCACCAGGACTAGCGGGTGGGGTATCGCCAAAAACATTCAGTACTTC,CASTRTSGWGIAKNIQYF
once,TRBV10-3,TRBJ1-6,TRBD1,TGTGCCATCAGTGAGTTGGACAGGGGGCGAAATTCACCCCTCCACTTT,CAISELDRGRNSPLHF
-,TRBV18,TRBJ2-7,-,TGTGCCAGCTCACCATCGCGGGGACTCCCCTACGAGCAGTACTTC,CASSPSRGLPYEQYF
-,TRBV20-1,TRBJ2-5,-,TGCAGTGCTAGGAGGGAGACCCAGTACTTC,CSARRETQYF
-,TRBV7-2,TRBJ1-1,-,TGTGCCAGCAGCTTACACCGGGGGGCGTTCTCCGAAGCTTTCTTT,CASSLHRGAFSEAFF
-,TRBV6-6,TRBJ1-3,-,TGTGCCAGCAGTTACTATGGCGGCCGCTCTGGAAACACCATATATTTT,CASSYYGGRSGNTIYF
-,TRBV7-2,TRBJ1-3,-,TGTGCCAGCAGCGTCCGACAGGCTGTCTCTGGAAACACCATATATTTT,CASSVRQAVSGNTIYF
-,TRBV19,TRBJ2-5,TRBD1,TGTGCCAGTAGCACCGGGACAGTGTCTCAAGAGACCCAGTACTTC,CASSTGTVSQETQYF
-,TRBV2,TRBJ2-5,TRBD1,TGTGCCAGCAGTCAAGACAGGGAAAGGACCCAGTACTTC,CASSQDRERTQYF
-,TRBV6-5,TRBJ2-5,TRBD1,TGTGCCAGCAGGGACAGGGGCCCAGGGGGAGAGACCCAGTACTTC,CASRDRGPGGETQYF
-,TRBV19,TRBJ1-3,TRBD1,TGTGCCAGTAGTCGATTCCCTGGAGGACCGGGACAGGGGATAAGTGGGCCTGGAAACACCATATATTTT,CASSRFPGGPGQGISGPGNTIYF
-,TRBV6-5,TRBJ2-5,TRBD2,TGTGCCAGCAGTTACCGGACTAGCGGGACGGGAGAGACCCAGTACTTC,CASSYRTSGTGETQYF
-,TRBV19,TRBJ1-1,-,TGTGCCAGTAGTACCCCGACAGTGAAAGAAGCTTTCTTT,CASSTPTVKEAFF
-,TRBV14,TRBJ2-4,-,TGTGCCAGCAGCCAAGGGGGCCTTCAGTACTTC,CASSQGGLQYF
-,TRBV19,TRBJ2-7,TRBD2,TGTGCCAGTAGTTTACTAGCGGGGGGATCCTACGAGCAGTACTTC,CASSLLAGGSYEQYF
-,TRBV5-1,TRBJ1-1,-,TGCGCCAGCAGCCGTCTCGCAAGCAGGGAAGCTTTCTTT,CASSRLASREAFF
-,TRBV9,TRBJ1-5,-,TGTGCCAGCAGCGTAGATGTCGGTCAGCCCCAGCATTTT,CASSVDVGQPQHF
-,TRBV19,TRBJ1-5,-,TGTGCCACCGACTGGGCAGGGGTCTATAGCAATCAGCCCCAGCATTTT,CATDWAGVYSNQPQHF
once,TRBV28,TRBJ2-1,TRBD2,TGTGCCAGCAGTTCCCTAGCGGGAGGGTCGAATGAGCAGTTCTTC,CASSSLAGGSNEQFF
once,TRBV5-6,TRBJ1-4,-,TGTGCCAGCAGCGCCGTCTTGGGTGTCTCGGACTCTAATGAAAAACTGTTTTTT,CASSAVLGVSDSNEKLFF
-,TRBV4-3,TRBJ2-5,TRBD1,TGCGCCAGCAGCCAGACAGGGTCGGGGCAAGAGACCCAGTACTTC,CASSQTGSGQETQYF
once,TRBV7-2,TRBJ2-1,TRBD2,TGTGCCAGCAGCTTAAACGGGGGGGGATACAATGAGCAGTTCTTC,CASSLNGGGYNEQFF
-,TRBV5-6,TRBJ2-7,TRBD2,TGTGCTAGTACGGGGGGGCTCAGCTACGAGCAGTACTTC,CASTGGLSYEQYF
-,TRBV4-3,TRBJ2-2,-,TGCGCCAGCAGCCAAGGGGGCCGGGAGCTGTTTTTT,CASSQGGRELFF
-,TRBV28,TRBJ1-1,-,TGTGCCAGCAGTTTAGTTGCGCTGGGGGGGACTGAAGCTTTCTTT,CASSLVALGGTEAFF
-,TRBV20-1,TRBJ1-2,-,TGCAGTGCTAAGCAGGGAGGAGGCTACACCTTC,CSAKQGGGYTF
-,TRBV3-1/TRBV3-2,TRBJ1-2,-,TGTGCCAGCAGCCAAGAATCCGGCAGGGGACATGGCTACACCTTC,CASSQESGRGHGYTF
-,TRBV11-3,TRBJ2-3,-,TGTGCCAGCAGCTTTTCAACTAGCACAGATACGCAGTATTTT,CASSFSTSTDTQYF
-,TRBV6-1,TRBJ2-2,-,TGTGCCAGCAGTGAAGGGAGGTGGGTCACCGGGGAGCTGTTTTTT,CASSEGRWVTGELFF
-,TRBV15,TRBJ2-3,TRBD2,TGTGCCACCAGCAGGGATGCTAGCGGGGGGGCTTATACGCAGTATTTT,CATSRDASGGAYTQYF
-,TRBV2,TRBJ1-5,-,TGTGCCAGCAGTGTAGGAGGGAATCAGCCCCAGCATTTT,CASSVGGNQPQHF
-,TRBV30,TRBJ1-3,-,TGTGCCTGGAGTGCCCCGGGGGGTTCTGGAAACACCATATATTTT,CAWSAPGGSGNTIYF
-,TRBV5-1,TRBJ2-2,-,TGCGCCAGCGTACCCCTAGGGAACACCGGGGAGCTGTTTTTT,CASVPLGNTGELFF
-,TRBV7-2,TRBJ2-1,-,TGTGCCAGCAGTCCCCCCGGGATCTACAATGAGCAGTTCTTC,CASSPPGIYNEQFF
-,TRBV5-4,TRBJ2-3,TRBD2,TGTGCCAGCAGTCGACCAACTAGCGGGGCCACAGATACGCAGTATTTT,CASSRPTSGATDTQYF
once,TRBV6-5,TRBJ1-2,TRBD1,TGTGCCAGCAGTTCTCGGGACAGAAAATTAAGTGGCTACACCTTC,CASSSRDRKLSGYTF
-,TRBV9,TRBJ2-2,-,TGTGCCAGCAGCGATAGCGGGAACACCGGGGAGCTGTTTTTT,CASSDSGNTGELFF
-,TRBV2,TRBJ2-2,-,TGTGCCAGCAACACGAACACCGGGGAGCTGTTTTTT,CASNTNTGELFF
once,TRBV5-1,TRBJ2-5,-,TGCGCCAGCAGCTTGGCCGGACTAAGCGAGACCCAGTACTTC,CASSLAGLSETQYF
few,TRBV7-3,TRBJ2-7,-,TGTGCCAGCAGCTTAACCCGCGGACAGTCCTACGAGCAGTACTTC,CASSLTRGQSYEQYF
-,TRBV18,TRBJ1-3,TRBD1,TGTGCCAGCTCACCGACAGGGAATTTTGGAAACACCATATATTTT,CASSPTGNFGNTIYF
-,TRBV5-4,TRBJ1-1,-,TGTGCCAGCAGCTCTGATGGGGGGATGAACACTGAAGCTTTCTTT,CASSSDGGMNTEAFF
-,TRBV5-1,TRBJ1-5,-,TGCGCCAGCAGCTTGGGAGGGTCACCGAATCAGCCCCAGCATTTT,CASSLGGSPNQPQHF
-,TRBV5-1,TRBJ2-3,TRBD1,TGCGCCAGCGATGGACAGGGGGCTGGCGGGAGTACAGATACGCAGTATTTT,CASDGQGAGGSTDTQYF
once,TRBV30,TRBJ1-6,-,TGTGCCTGGAGCTCTCTCTCCTATAATTCACCCCTCCACTTT,CAWSSLSYNSPLHF